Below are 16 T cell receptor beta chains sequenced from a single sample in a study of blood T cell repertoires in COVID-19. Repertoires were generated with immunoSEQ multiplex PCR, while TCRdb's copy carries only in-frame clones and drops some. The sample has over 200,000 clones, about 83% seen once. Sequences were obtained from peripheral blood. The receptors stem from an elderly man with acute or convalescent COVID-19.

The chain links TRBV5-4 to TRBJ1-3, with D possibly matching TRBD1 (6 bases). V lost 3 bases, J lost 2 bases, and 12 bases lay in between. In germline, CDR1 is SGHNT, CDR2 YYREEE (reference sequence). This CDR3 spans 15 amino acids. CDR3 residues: CASSYGQLAGNTIYF. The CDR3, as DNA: TGTGCCAGCAGCTACGGACAGCTCGCTGGAAACACCATATATTTT.

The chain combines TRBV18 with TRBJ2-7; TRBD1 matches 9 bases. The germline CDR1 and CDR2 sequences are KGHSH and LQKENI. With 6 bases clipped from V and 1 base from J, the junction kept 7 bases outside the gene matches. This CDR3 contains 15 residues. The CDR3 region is CASSFGQGLSYEQYF. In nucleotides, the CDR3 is TGTGCCAGCTCGTTTGGACAGGGGCTATCCTACGAGCAGTACTTC.

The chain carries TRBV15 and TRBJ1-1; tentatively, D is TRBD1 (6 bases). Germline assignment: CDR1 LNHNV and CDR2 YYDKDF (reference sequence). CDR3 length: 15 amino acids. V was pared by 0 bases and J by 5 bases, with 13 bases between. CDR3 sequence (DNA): TGTGCCACCAGCAGAGATGGGGGGGCGTGGACTGAAGCTTTCTTT. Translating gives CATSRDGGAWTEAFF.

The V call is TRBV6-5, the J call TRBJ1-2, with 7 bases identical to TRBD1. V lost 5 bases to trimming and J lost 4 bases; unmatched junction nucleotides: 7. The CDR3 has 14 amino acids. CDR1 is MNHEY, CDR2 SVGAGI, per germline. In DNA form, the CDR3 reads TGTGCCAGCAGTCCCGACAGGGACCTCTATGGCTACACCTTC. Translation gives CASSPDRDLYGYTF.

The CDR3: CASSYQTSGGAYEQYF. CDR3 sequence (DNA): TGTGCCAGCAGCTACCAAACTAGCGGGGGGGCTTACGAGCAGTACTTC. The chain couples TRBV5-8 to TRBJ2-7, with 13 bases lining up with TRBD2. This CDR3 spans 16 amino acids. J gave up 4 bases and V 3 bases, and 7 bases lay outside the gene matches. Germline CDR1 and CDR2: SGHTS and YDEGEE.

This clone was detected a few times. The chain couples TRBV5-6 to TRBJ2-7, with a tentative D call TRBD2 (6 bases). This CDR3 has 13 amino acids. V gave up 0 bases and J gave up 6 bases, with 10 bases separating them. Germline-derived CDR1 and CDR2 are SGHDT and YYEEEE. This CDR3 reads CASSLGGGAEQYF. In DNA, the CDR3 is TGTGCCAGCAGCTTGGGTGGAGGGGCCGAGCAGTACTTC.

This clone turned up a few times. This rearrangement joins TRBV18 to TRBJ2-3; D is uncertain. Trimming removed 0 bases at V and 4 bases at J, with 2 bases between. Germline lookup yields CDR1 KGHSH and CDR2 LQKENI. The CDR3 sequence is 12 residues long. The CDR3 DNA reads TGTGCCAGCTCACCACCCGCAGATACGCAGTATTTT. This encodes CASSPPADTQYF.

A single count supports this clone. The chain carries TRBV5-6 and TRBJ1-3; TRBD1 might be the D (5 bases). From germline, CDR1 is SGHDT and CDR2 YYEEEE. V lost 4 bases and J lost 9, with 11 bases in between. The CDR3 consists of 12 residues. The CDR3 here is CASSRDSATIYF. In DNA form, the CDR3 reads TGTGCCAGCAGCCGGGACTCCGCCACCATATATTTT.

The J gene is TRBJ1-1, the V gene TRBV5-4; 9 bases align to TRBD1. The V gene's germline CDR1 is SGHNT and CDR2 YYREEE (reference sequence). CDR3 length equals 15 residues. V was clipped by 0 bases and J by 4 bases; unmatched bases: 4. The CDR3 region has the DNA TGTGCCAGCAGCTTGGGGGACAGGGTTGGCACTGAAGCTTTCTTT. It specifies CASSLGDRVGTEAFF.

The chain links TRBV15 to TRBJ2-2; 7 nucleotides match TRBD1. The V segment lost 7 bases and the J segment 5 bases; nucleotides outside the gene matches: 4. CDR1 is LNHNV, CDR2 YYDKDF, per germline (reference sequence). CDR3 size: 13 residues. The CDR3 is CATTSRGTGELFF. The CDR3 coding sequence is TGTGCCACCACCTCCAGGGGGACCGGGGAGCTGTTTTTT. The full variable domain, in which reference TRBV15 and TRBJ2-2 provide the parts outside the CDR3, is DAMVIQNPRYQVTQFGKPVTLSCSQTLNHNVMYWYQQKSSQAPKLLFHYYDKDFNNEADTPDNFQSRRPNTSFCFLDIRSPGLGDTAMYLCATTSRGTGELFFGEGSRLTVL.

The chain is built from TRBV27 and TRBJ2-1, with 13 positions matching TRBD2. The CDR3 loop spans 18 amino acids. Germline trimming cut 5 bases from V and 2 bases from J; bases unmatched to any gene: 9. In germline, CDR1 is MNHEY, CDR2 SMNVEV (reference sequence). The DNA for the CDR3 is TGTGCCAGCAGTACCAGGCGAACTAGCGGGGGGGCCTACAATGAGCAGTTCTTC. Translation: CASSTRRTSGGAYNEQFF.

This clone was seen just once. For the CDR3, the DNA is TGTGCCAGCTCACCAAGGGGGTCTGAAGCTTTCTTT. Its translation: CASSPRGSEAFF. This chain links TRBV18 with TRBJ1-1; the D gene is possibly TRBD1 (6 bases). CDR3 length: 12 residues. V was cut by 2 bases and J by 6 bases, with 7 bases left in between. In germline, CDR1 is KGHSH, CDR2 LQKENI.

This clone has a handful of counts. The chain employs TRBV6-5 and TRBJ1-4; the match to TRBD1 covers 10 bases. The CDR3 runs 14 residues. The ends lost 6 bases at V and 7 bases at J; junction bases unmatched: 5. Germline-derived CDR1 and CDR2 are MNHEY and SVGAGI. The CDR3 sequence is CASSDRGQGEKLFF. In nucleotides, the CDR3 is TGTGCCAGCAGCGACAGGGGGCAGGGTGAAAAACTGTTTTTT.

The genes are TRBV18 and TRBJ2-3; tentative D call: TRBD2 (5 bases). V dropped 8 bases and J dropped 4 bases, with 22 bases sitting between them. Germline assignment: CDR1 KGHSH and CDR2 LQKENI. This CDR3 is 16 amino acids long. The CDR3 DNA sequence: TGTGCCAGCCTGGGAGAAGGATCGTTGTCCTCAGATACGCAGTATTTT. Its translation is CASLGEGSLSSDTQYF.

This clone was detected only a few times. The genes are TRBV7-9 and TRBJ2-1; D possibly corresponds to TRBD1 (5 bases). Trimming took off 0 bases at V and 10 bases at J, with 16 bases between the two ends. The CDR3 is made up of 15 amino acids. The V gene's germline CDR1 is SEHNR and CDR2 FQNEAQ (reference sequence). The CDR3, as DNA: TGTGCCAGCAGCTTAGCGTTGGGCAGGGTAGAGGAGCAGTTCTTC. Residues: CASSLALGRVEEQFF.

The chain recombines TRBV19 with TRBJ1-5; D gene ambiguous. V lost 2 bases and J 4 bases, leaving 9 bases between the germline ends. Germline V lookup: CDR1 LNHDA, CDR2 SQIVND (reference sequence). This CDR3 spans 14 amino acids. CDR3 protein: CASSIQVGNQPQHF. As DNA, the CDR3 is TGTGCCAGTAGTATACAGGTTGGGAATCAGCCCCAGCATTTT.